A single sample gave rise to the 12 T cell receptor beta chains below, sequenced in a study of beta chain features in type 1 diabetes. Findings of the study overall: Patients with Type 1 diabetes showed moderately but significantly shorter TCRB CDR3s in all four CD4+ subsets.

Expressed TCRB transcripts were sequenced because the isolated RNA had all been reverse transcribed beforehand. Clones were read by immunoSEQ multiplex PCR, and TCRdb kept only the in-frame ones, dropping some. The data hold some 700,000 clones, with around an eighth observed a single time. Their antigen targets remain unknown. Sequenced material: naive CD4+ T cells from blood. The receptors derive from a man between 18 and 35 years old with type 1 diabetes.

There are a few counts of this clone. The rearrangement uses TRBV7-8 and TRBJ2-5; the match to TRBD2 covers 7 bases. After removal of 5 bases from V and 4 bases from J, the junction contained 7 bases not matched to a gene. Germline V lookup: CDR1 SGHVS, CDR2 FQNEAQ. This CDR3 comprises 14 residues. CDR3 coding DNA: TGTGCCAGCAGCATGCGGACTAGAATAGAGACCCAGTACTTC. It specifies CASSMRTRIETQYF. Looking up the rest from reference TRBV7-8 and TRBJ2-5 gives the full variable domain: GAGVSQSPRYKVAKRGQDVALRCDPISGHVSLFWYQQALGQGPEFLTYFQNEAQLDKSGLPSDRFFAERPEGSVSTLKIQRTQQEDSAVYLCASSMRTRIETQYFGPGTRLLVL.

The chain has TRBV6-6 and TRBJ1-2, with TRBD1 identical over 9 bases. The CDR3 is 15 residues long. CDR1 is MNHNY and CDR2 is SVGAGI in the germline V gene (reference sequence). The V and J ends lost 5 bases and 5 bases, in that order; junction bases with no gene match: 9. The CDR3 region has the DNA TGTGCCAGCAGTCGAGTAAGGACAGGGGAATATGGCTACACCTTC. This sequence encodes CASSRVRTGEYGYTF.

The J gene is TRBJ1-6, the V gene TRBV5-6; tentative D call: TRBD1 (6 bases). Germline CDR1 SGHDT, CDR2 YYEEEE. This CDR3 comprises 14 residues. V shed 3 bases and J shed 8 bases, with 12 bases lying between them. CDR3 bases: TGTGCCAGCAGCTACAGGGTTTCGGATTCACCCCTCCACTTT. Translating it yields CASSYRVSDSPLHF.

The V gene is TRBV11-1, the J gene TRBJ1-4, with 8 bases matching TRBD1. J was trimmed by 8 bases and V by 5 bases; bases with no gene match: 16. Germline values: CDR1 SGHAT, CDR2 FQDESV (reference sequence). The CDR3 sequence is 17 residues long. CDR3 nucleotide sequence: TGTGCCAGCAGCCCTCCGCGGACAGGGAAGATTGCGGAAAAACTGTTTTTT. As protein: CASSPPRTGKIAEKLFF.

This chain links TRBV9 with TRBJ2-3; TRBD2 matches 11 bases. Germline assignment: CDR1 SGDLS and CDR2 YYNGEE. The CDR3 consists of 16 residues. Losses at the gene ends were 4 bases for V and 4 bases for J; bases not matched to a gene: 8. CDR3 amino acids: CASSTPGGLAADTQYF. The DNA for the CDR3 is TGTGCCAGCAGCACCCCTGGGGGACTAGCGGCAGATACGCAGTATTTT.

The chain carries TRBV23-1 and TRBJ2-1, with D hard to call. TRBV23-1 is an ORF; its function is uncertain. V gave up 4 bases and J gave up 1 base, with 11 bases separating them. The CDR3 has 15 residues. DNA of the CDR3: TGCGCCAGCAGTCGTTGTCGGCGGTCCTACAATGAGCAGTTCTTC. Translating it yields CASSRCRRSYNEQFF.

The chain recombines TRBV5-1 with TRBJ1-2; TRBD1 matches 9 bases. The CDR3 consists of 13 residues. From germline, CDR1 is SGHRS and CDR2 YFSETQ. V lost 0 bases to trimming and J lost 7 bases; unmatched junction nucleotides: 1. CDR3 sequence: CASSLDRGLGYTF. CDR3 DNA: TGCGCCAGCAGCTTGGACAGGGGGCTTGGCTACACCTTC. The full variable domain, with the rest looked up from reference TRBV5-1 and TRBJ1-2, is KAGVTQTPRYLIKTRGQQVTLSCSPISGHRSVSWYQQTPGQGLQFLFEYFSETQRNKGNFPGRFSGRQFSNSRSEMNVSTLELGDSALYLCASSLDRGLGYTFGSGTRLTVV.

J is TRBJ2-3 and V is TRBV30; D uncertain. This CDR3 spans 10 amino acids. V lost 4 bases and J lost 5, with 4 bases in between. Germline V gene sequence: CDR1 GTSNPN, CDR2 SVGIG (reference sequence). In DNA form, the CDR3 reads TGTGCCTGGAACCTAGATACGCAGTATTTT. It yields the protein CAWNLDTQYF.

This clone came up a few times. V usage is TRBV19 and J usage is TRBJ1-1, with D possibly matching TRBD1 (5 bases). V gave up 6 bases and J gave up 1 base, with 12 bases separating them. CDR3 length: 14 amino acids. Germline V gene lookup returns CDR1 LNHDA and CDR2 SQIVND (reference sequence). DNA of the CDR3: TGTGCCAGTAGCCAGGGATGGGCGAACACTGAAGCTTTCTTT. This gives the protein CASSQGWANTEAFF.

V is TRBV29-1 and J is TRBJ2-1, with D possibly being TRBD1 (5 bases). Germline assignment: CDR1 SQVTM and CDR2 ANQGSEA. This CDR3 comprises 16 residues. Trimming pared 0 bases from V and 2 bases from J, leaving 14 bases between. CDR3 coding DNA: TGCAGCGTTGAAGATCAGGCCAGGGATGCCTACAATGAGCAGTTCTTC. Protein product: CSVEDQARDAYNEQFF.

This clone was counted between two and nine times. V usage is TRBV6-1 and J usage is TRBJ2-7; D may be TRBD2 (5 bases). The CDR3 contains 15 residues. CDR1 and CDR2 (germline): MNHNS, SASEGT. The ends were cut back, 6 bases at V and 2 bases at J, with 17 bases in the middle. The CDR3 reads CASSPEGGTTYEQYF. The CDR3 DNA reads TGTGCCAGCAGCCCCGAAGGAGGAACAACCTACGAGCAGTACTTC.

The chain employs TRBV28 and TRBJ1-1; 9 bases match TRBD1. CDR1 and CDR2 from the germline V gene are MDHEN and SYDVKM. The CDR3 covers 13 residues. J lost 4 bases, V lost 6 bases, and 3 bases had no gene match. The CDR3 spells CASSRQGGTEAFF. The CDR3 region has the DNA TGTGCCAGCAGCAGACAGGGGGGCACTGAAGCTTTCTTT.